These 25 T cell receptor beta chains originate from one sample sequenced in a study of T cells expressing NK-cell markers. From its re-call of the 5' RACE reads, TCRdb lists each CDR3 protein once, without DNA. This repertoire includes 500,000 or so distinct CDR3 sequences. Sequencing was done on a sample of blood T cells: a sorted CD56 or NKG2C T cell subset, CD4+ or CD8+ T cells, or bulk PBMC T cells (not recorded which). All receptors derive from a man aged 18 to 30 in good health.

V usage is TRBV4-3 and J usage is TRBJ2-3; without DNA, the TCRdb call of TRBD2 cannot be checked. The CDR3 sequence is 16 residues long. Per the germline V gene, CDR1 is LGHNA and CDR2 is YSLEER. The CDR3 here is CASSQDILAGTDTQYF.

The chain carries TRBV20-1 and TRBJ1-1; TCRdb reports TRBD1, a call that lacks DNA to check it against. This CDR3 is 16 amino acids long. Looked up from germline, CDR1 is DFQATT and CDR2 is SNEGSKA (reference sequence). The chain's CDR3 is CSARGGTGSQGTEAFF.

The gene calls are TRBV24-1 and TRBJ2-1; TCRdb's D call of TRBD1 is untestable without DNA. This CDR3 comprises 16 residues. Germline V CDR1 and CDR2: KGHDR, SFDVKD. Here the CDR3 reads CATSDSGQINNNEQFF.

The chain joins TRBV6-5 to TRBJ2-1. The CDR3 is 13 residues long. Per germline, CDR1 MNHEY and CDR2 SVGAGI. CDR3 protein: CASSLEARNEQFF.

The V and J genes are TRBV18 and TRBJ2-3; the TCRdb call, TRBD2, lacks DNA for checking. CDR1 and CDR2 from the germline V gene are KGHSH and LQKENI. CDR3 size: 16 residues. The CDR3 protein is CASSLRTSGFTDTQYF. The full variable domain, in which reference TRBV18 and TRBJ2-3 provide the parts outside the CDR3, is NAGVMQNPRHLVRRRGQEARLRCSPMKGHSHVYWYRQLPEEGLKFMVYLQKENIIDESGMPKERFSAEFPKEGPSILRIQQVVRGDSAAYFCASSLRTSGFTDTQYFGPGTRLTVL.

This rearrangement joins TRBV20-1 to TRBJ1-5; TCRdb's D call, TRBD1, is unchecked because there is no DNA. CDR3 length: 14 amino acids. CDR1 and CDR2 (germline): DFQATT, SNEGSKA (reference sequence). The CDR3 protein is CSARVTVTDQPQHF.

The gene calls are TRBV11-2 and TRBJ2-2; TCRdb proposes TRBD1, but this gene call is untestable without DNA. Germline V gives CDR1 SGHAT, CDR2 FQNNGV. This CDR3 contains 17 residues. This CDR3 reads CASSYLNAGSYTGELFF. The full variable domain, rest sourced from reference TRBV11-2 and TRBJ2-2, is EAGVAQSPRYKIIEKRQSVAFWCNPISGHATLYWYQQILGQGPKLLIQFQNNGVVDDSQLPKDRFSAERLKGVDSTLKIQPAKLEDSAVYLCASSYLNAGSYTGELFFGEGSRLTVL.

V gene TRBV6-2 or TRBV6-3 combines with J gene TRBJ2-5; the TCRdb D gene call, TRBD1, has no DNA to confirm it. The CDR3 totals 17 residues. Germline V CDR1 and CDR2: MNHEY, SVGEGT. CDR3 protein: CASSYELAGRGRETQYF.

This rearrangement joins TRBV11-2 to TRBJ1-5; without DNA, the TCRdb call of TRBD1 cannot be checked. Germline V gene lookup returns CDR1 SGHAT and CDR2 FQNNGV. The CDR3 runs 17 residues. This chain's CDR3 is CASSSGPGVHSNQPQHF.

The genes are TRBV20-1 and TRBJ1-6. Germline loops: CDR1 DFQATT, CDR2 SNEGSKA (reference sequence). The CDR3 is made up of 14 amino acids. This CDR3 is CSARGAVPNSPLHF.

The chain carries TRBV20-1 and TRBJ1-4. CDR1 DFQATT and CDR2 SNEGSKA come from the germline V gene (reference sequence). The CDR3 is 12 amino acids. This chain's CDR3 is CSALSVNEKLFF.

V is TRBV20-1 and J is TRBJ1-1; TCRdb designates TRBD1, a call that cannot be tested without DNA. The V gene's germline CDR1 is DFQATT and CDR2 SNEGSKA (reference sequence). The CDR3 spans 15 residues. The CDR3 loop reads CSARNYGGMNTEAFF.

The rearrangement joins TRBV12-3 or TRBV12-4 to TRBJ2-1; TCRdb reports TRBD2, a call that lacks DNA to check it against. This CDR3 has 15 amino acids. CDR3 protein: CASITGTSVRNEQFF.

The rearrangement links TRBV9 to TRBJ2-2; as DNA is missing, the TRBD1 call by TCRdb cannot be tested. Germline loops: CDR1 SGDLS, CDR2 YYNGEE. The CDR3 has 20 residues. The CDR3: CASSPRSTGGGWLNTGELFF. Full variable domain (missing parts from reference TRBV9 and TRBJ2-2): DSGVTQTPKHLITATGQRVTLRCSPRSGDLSVYWYQQSLDQGLQFLIQYYNGEERAKGNILERFSAQQFPDLHSELNLSSLELGDSALYFCASSPRSTGGGWLNTGELFFGEGSRLTVL.

The chain uses TRBV4-1 and TRBJ1-5. Germline loops: CDR1 MGHRA, CDR2 YSYEKL. This CDR3 contains 15 residues. The CDR3 loop reads CASSQSGHGNQPQHF.

The chain joins TRBV12-3 or TRBV12-4 to TRBJ2-1; TCRdb selects TRBD2, and the lack of DNA leaves this call unchecked. The CDR3 is made up of 16 amino acids. The CDR3 reads CASSPPGLLTYNEQFF.

The J gene is TRBJ2-5, the V gene TRBV7-3; lacking DNA, the TRBD1 call made by TCRdb goes unchecked. The CDR3 covers 14 residues. Germline V gene lookup returns CDR1 SGHTA and CDR2 FQGTGA. The CDR3 protein is CASSSWTGAETQYF.

The chain uses TRBV5-5 and TRBJ1-2; TCRdb's assignment of TRBD1 cannot be checked, as there is no DNA. This CDR3 region has 14 residues. Germline V gene lookup returns CDR1 SGHKS and CDR2 YYEKEE (reference sequence). This chain's CDR3 is CASSLDSRGYGYTF.

This chain links TRBV9 with TRBJ2-1; TCRdb gives TRBD2 as the D gene, but with no DNA this cannot be confirmed. The CDR3 runs 15 residues. The germline V gene has CDR1 SGDLS and CDR2 YYNGEE. The CDR3 region is CASSATARVINEQFF.

This chain joins TRBV12-3 or TRBV12-4 and TRBJ1-4; TCRdb selects TRBD1, and the lack of DNA leaves this call unchecked. The CDR3 covers 13 residues. The CDR3 reads CASSFTQGEKLFF.

The rearrangement uses TRBV24-1 and TRBJ1-3; the TCRdb D gene call, TRBD1, has no DNA to confirm it. Germline loops: CDR1 KGHDR, CDR2 SFDVKD. This CDR3 has 18 residues. This CDR3 reads CATSASPGTGPSGNTIYF.

The J gene is TRBJ2-2, the V gene TRBV14; TCRdb's D call of TRBD1 is untestable without DNA. CDR3 size: 18 residues. The V gene's germline CDR1 is SGHDN and CDR2 FVKESK. CDR3 sequence reads: CASSQDYLGTLNTGELFF.

The chain combines TRBV10-3 with TRBJ1-2; TCRdb's D call of TRBD1 is untestable without DNA. Germline V gene sequence: CDR1 ENHRY, CDR2 SYGVKD. CDR3 length equals 17 residues. The CDR3 is CAISVSFARESNYGYTF.

This chain connects TRBV28 to TRBJ2-7; TCRdb's D call of TRBD1 is untestable without DNA. CDR3 length: 17 residues. CDR1 is MDHEN, CDR2 SYDVKM, per germline. This CDR3 is CASSRPPTPGLNHEQYF.

The chain recombines TRBV12-3 or TRBV12-4 with TRBJ1-3. This CDR3 is built from 12 residues. CDR3 loop: CASSPTGNTIYF.